The rows below give T cell receptor beta chains drawn from one sample of a study of CD8+ T cells in alopecia areata. The table came from immunoSEQ multiplex PCR; TCRdb's copy has only in-frame clones and leaves some out. This sample carries 70,000 or so clones, over 25% of them seen once, and the ten largest clones take under 15%. This specimen consisted of CD8+ T cells sorted from blood, obtained at week 4, from a patient treated with tofacitinib. All receptors come from a human donor with alopecia areata. CDR3s include the opening cysteine and the closing phenylalanine or tryptophan. D genes are given only for firm matches. For some rows the clone size is stated as once, few or many, or as a class when expanded; others skip it.

CDR3 protein: CSVDPAGDGANVLTF
CDR3 DNA: TGCAGCGTTGACCCCGCAGGGGATGGGGCCAACGTCCTGACTTTC
V gene: TRBV29-1
J gene: TRBJ2-6
D gene: -
clone size: -

CDR3 protein: CSVDLAGYEQYF
CDR3 DNA: TGCAGCGTTGATTTAGCGGGCTACGAGCAGTACTTC
V gene: TRBV29-1
J gene: TRBJ2-7
D gene: TRBD2
clone size: few

CDR3 protein: CASSPTGGGNQPQHF
CDR3 DNA: TGCGCCAGCAGCCCAACAGGGGGAGGCAATCAGCCCCAGCATTTT
V gene: TRBV4-1
J gene: TRBJ1-5
D gene: TRBD1
clone size: -

CDR3 protein: CSVDVIPRAQETQYF
CDR3 DNA: TGCAGCGTTGATGTGATTCCCCGAGCCCAAGAGACCCAGTACTTC
V gene: TRBV29-1
J gene: TRBJ2-5
D gene: -
clone size: once

CDR3 protein: CASSSDGLAGLFF
CDR3 DNA: TGTGCCAGCAGCTCCGATGGACTAGCGGGTTTGTTCTTC
V gene: TRBV11-2
J gene: TRBJ2-1
D gene: TRBD2
clone size: few

CDR3 protein: CASKLSSNQPQHF
CDR3 DNA: TGTGCCAGTAAACTTAGCAGCAATCAGCCCCAGCATTTT
V gene: TRBV19
J gene: TRBJ1-5
D gene: -
clone size: -

CDR3 protein: CSVVRGNSYEQYF
CDR3 DNA: TGCAGCGTTGTCCGCGGGAACTCCTACGAGCAGTACTTC
V gene: TRBV29-1
J gene: TRBJ2-7
D gene: -
clone size: -

CDR3 protein: CASTPSGSGEQYF
CDR3 DNA: TGTGCCAGTACCCCCAGCGGGAGCGGCGAGCAGTACTTC
V gene: TRBV19
J gene: TRBJ2-7
D gene: TRBD2
clone size: -

CDR3 protein: CSALGVAHFTYEQYF
CDR3 DNA: TGCAGCGCCTTGGGGGTAGCGCACTTCACCTACGAGCAGTACTTC
V gene: TRBV29-1
J gene: TRBJ2-7
D gene: -
clone size: -

CDR3 protein: CASSTDRSPYEQYF
CDR3 DNA: TGTGCCAGCAGCACTGACAGAAGTCCCTACGAGCAGTACTTC
V gene: TRBV28
J gene: TRBJ2-7
D gene: -
clone size: -

CDR3 protein: CSVQAGGNIGNQPQHF
CDR3 DNA: TGCAGCGTCCAAGCTGGGGGTAATATAGGCAATCAGCCCCAGCATTTT
V gene: TRBV29-1
J gene: TRBJ1-5
D gene: -
clone size: -

CDR3 protein: CASSLEGLAGGPFYEQYF
CDR3 DNA: TGTGCCAGCAGCTTAGAAGGACTAGCGGGAGGGCCCTTCTACGAGCAGTACTTC
V gene: TRBV7-6
J gene: TRBJ2-7
D gene: TRBD2
clone size: -

CDR3 protein: CASSLGDSYEQYF
CDR3 DNA: TGTGCCAGCAGCTTAGGGGACAGCTACGAGCAGTACTTC
V gene: TRBV13
J gene: TRBJ2-7
D gene: -
clone size: -

CDR3 protein: CASSAGEEQYF
CDR3 DNA: TGTGCCAGCAGCGCAGGAGAGGAGCAGTACTTC
V gene: TRBV9
J gene: TRBJ2-7
D gene: -
clone size: few

CDR3 protein: CASSLSSRAGYTF
CDR3 DNA: TGTGCCAGCAGTTTATCGAGCAGGGCTGGCTACACCTTC
V gene: TRBV27
J gene: TRBJ1-2
D gene: -
clone size: -

CDR3 protein: CSVNRGGELFF
CDR3 DNA: TGCAGCGTTAACAGGGGAGGGGAGCTGTTTTTT
V gene: TRBV29-1
J gene: TRBJ2-2
D gene: TRBD1
clone size: many

CDR3 protein: CSVHPAEGSYEQYF
CDR3 DNA: TGCAGCGTTCACCCAGCGGAGGGCTCCTACGAGCAGTACTTC
V gene: TRBV29-1
J gene: TRBJ2-7
D gene: -
clone size: -

CDR3 protein: CSVEGLADSYEQYF
CDR3 DNA: TGCAGCGTTGAGGGACTAGCGGATTCCTACGAGCAGTACTTC
V gene: TRBV29-1
J gene: TRBJ2-7
D gene: TRBD2
clone size: -

CDR3 protein: CASSESPPAMNTEAFF
CDR3 DNA: TGTGCCAGCAGTGAATCCCCCCCAGCTATGAACACTGAAGCTTTCTTT
V gene: TRBV25-1
J gene: TRBJ1-1
D gene: -
clone size: -

CDR3 protein: CSFLQGNSGNTIYF
CDR3 DNA: TGCAGCTTCCTACAGGGTAACTCTGGAAACACCATATATTTT
V gene: TRBV29-1
J gene: TRBJ1-3
D gene: -
clone size: -

CDR3 protein: CASSARATVAEQYF
CDR3 DNA: TGTGCCAGCAGCGCCCGGGCCACAGTGGCCGAGCAGTACTTC
V gene: TRBV7-2
J gene: TRBJ2-7
D gene: -
clone size: -

CDR3 protein: CASSQEPSVGNQPQHF
CDR3 DNA: TGTGCCAGCAGCCAAGAGCCCTCGGTGGGCAATCAGCCCCAGCATTTT
V gene: TRBV4-2
J gene: TRBJ1-5
D gene: -
clone size: -